The entry below describes one T cell receptor beta chain. The data derive from a study of T cells in Graves' hyperthyroidism and ophthalmopathy. Trimming cost V 5 bases and J 6 bases, with 14 bases left between them. The length of the CDR3 is 14 residues. Germline CDR1 SGHTA, CDR2 FQGNSA. Blood was drawn at first hyperthyroidism diagnosis, before any ophthalmopathy symptoms. Researchers amplified the TCR beta CDR3 regions from RNA transcripts. First-round RT-PCR with HTBI primers amplified the TCR CDR3 region. Each CDR3 protein gets one entry after TCRdb re-called the multiplex PCR reads with MiXCR. The repertoire holds about 720,000 distinct CDR3 sequences, with over 15% as singletons.

V gene TRBV7-2 combines with J gene TRBJ2-1; a weak D match, TRBD2 (5 bases). The TCR comes from a woman in her forties or fifties with Graves' hyperthyroidism that later progressed to Graves' ophthalmopathy. Sequencing input: blood. In DNA, the CDR3 is TGTGCCAGCAGCCCCGCCACTAGGCTCAATGAGCAGTTCTTC. It translates to CASSPATRLNEQFF.